This TCR beta chain was recorded in a study of blood T cell repertoires in COVID-19. Study at large: COVID-19 samples from acute and convalescent phases originated in the United States, Italy and Spain. The analysed material was cDNA or gDNA that came from T cells, B-cell-depleted T cells, or PBMCs.

The method was immunoSEQ multiplex PCR; TCRdb's version includes in-frame clones alone and lacks a portion of them. This sample has 140,000 to 150,000 clones, with 87% found just once. Germline V gene data show CDR1 as SGHVS and CDR2 as FQNEAQ. This CDR3 contains 20 residues. V trimming: 0 bases; J trimming: 4 bases; junction bases outside the gene matches: 13. V gene TRBV7-8 combines with J gene TRBJ2-1, with 12 nucleotides matching TRBD2. The TCR was taken from a woman aged 45-65 years with acute or convalescent COVID-19. Sequencing used peripheral blood. CDR3 loop: CASSLARRLAGGPRYNEQFF. CDR3 DNA sequence: TGTGCCAGCAGCTTAGCCCGGCGGCTAGCGGGAGGGCCCCGTTACAATGAGCAGTTCTTC.